This record covers a single T cell receptor (beta chain). Authors' data handling: Counts of nucleated cells, estimated from reference gene primer amplification, were obtained. The assay was immunoSEQ multiplex PCR, and TCRdb's table has in-frame clones only and misses some. V, J and clone size derive from that table, while D and trimming were established from the DNA sequence. Among about 160,000 clones listed, 65% to 85% were seen once. This entry belongs to a study of blood T cell repertoires in COVID-19. For the study at large: COVID-19 samples, acute and convalescent, were from the United States, Italy and Spain. PBMCs, B-cell-depleted T cells, or T cells provided the cDNA or gDNA that made up the material.

Unmatched junction bases numbered 13, after V lost 5 bases and J lost 6 bases. The CDR3 totals 16 residues. Germline-derived CDR1 and CDR2 are SGHTA and FQGNSA. The sequencing input was peripheral blood. The rearrangement uses TRBV7-2 and TRBJ2-4, with TRBD2 matching 7 bases. The source of this sequence is an older woman with acute or convalescent COVID-19. CDR3 nucleotides: TGTGCCAGCAGCCCTCGGGGGGATTACGGGGGAAACATTCAGTACTTC. The encoded protein is CASSPRGDYGGNIQYF.